Listed below are T cell receptor beta chains from one sample, sequenced in a study of control samples from healthy donors and cancer patients. Only in-frame clones appear in the TCRdb table, and some are missing; sequencing was by immunoSEQ multiplex PCR. Of about 92,000 clones listed, roughly four fifths are singletons. The sequenced sample consisted of blood. The receptors shown here come from a woman aged 55-69 years in good health. CDR3s include the opening cysteine and the closing phenylalanine or tryptophan. The D gene is left open where the match is weak. Clone size is stated in some rows and not others, as once, few, many or a class when expanded.

J: TRBJ1-1
V: TRBV7-2
D: TRBD1
size: -
DNA: TGTGCCAGCAGCTTAAGGTTACAGGGGACTTCCACTGAAGCTTTCTTT
CDR3: CASSLRLQGTSTEAFF

J: TRBJ1-5
V: TRBV27
D: -
size: -
DNA: TGTGCCAGCAGTCTTAGGGGGGCGGGTCAGCCCCAGCATTTT
CDR3: CASSLRGAGQPQHF

J: TRBJ1-1
V: TRBV10-2
D: -
size: -
DNA: TGCGCCAGCAGTGTTTGGGCCTCGAACACTGAAGCTTTCTTT
CDR3: CASSVWASNTEAFF

J: TRBJ1-2
V: TRBV20-1
D: -
size: -
DNA: TGCAGGGCCGAGGGCTATGGCTACACCTTC
CDR3: CRAEGYGYTF

J: TRBJ1-5
V: TRBV6-4
D: TRBD1
size: -
DNA: TGTGCCAGCAGGTTGGACAGGGATTATCAGCCCCAGCATTTT
CDR3: CASRLDRDYQPQHF

J: TRBJ1-6
V: TRBV27
D: -
size: -
DNA: TGTGCCAGCAGTTTAGTGGTTTTTGGTAATTCACCCCTCCACTTT
CDR3: CASSLVVFGNSPLHF

J: TRBJ1-2
V: TRBV9
D: TRBD1
size: -
DNA: TGTGCCAGCAGCGTAGGAGACAGGGCCTATGGCTACACCTTC
CDR3: CASSVGDRAYGYTF

J: TRBJ2-7
V: TRBV11-2
D: -
size: -
DNA: TGTGCCAGCAGCCGGGGACTTATCGAACCGTACGAGCAGTACTTC
CDR3: CASSRGLIEPYEQYF

J: TRBJ1-5
V: TRBV7-9
D: -
size: -
DNA: TGTGCCAGCAGCCCTGGGGCTATGGGCGGTCAGCCCCAGCATTTT
CDR3: CASSPGAMGGQPQHF

J: TRBJ1-2
V: TRBV7-2
D: -
size: -
DNA: TGTGCCAGCAGCCGCGGGGGAGGGGACTATGGCTACACCTTC
CDR3: CASSRGGGDYGYTF

J: TRBJ1-2
V: TRBV4-3
D: -
size: once
DNA: TGCGCCAGCAGCCAAAGCTTGGGGGACTATGGCTACACCTTC
CDR3: CASSQSLGDYGYTF

J: TRBJ1-6
V: TRBV28
D: -
size: -
DNA: TGTGCCAGCAGTTTTGGAAATTCACCCCTCCACTTT
CDR3: CASSFGNSPLHF

J: TRBJ2-5
V: TRBV3-1/TRBV3-2
D: -
size: -
DNA: TGTGCCAGCAGCCCTCTGGAACCGGTTCAAGAGACCCAGTACTTC
CDR3: CASSPLEPVQETQYF

J: TRBJ2-1
V: TRBV9
D: TRBD2
size: -
DNA: TGTGCCAGCAGCAAAACGGGACTAGCTGAGCTCGAGCAGTTCTTC
CDR3: CASSKTGLAELEQFF

J: TRBJ2-1
V: TRBV6-6
D: TRBD2
size: -
DNA: TGTGCCAGCAGCAAAGCGGGAGCCTCCTACAATGAGCAGTTCTTC
CDR3: CASSKAGASYNEQFF

J: TRBJ2-5
V: TRBV5-5
D: TRBD2
size: few
DNA: TGTGCCAGCAGCACCGGACTAGCGGCTTACCAAGAGACCCAGTACTTC
CDR3: CASSTGLAAYQETQYF

J: TRBJ1-4
V: TRBV6-1
D: TRBD1
size: -
DNA: TGTGCCAGCAGTGAGCTGGACAGGGCAACTAATGAAAAACTGTTTTTT
CDR3: CASSELDRATNEKLFF

J: TRBJ1-2
V: TRBV12-3/TRBV12-4
D: TRBD1
size: -
DNA: TGTGCCAGCAGTGAAGACAGGGTCTATGGCTACACCTTC
CDR3: CASSEDRVYGYTF

J: TRBJ2-7
V: TRBV27
D: TRBD2
size: once
DNA: TGTGCCAGCAGTTTTGGCGGGAGACCCGGCGAGCAGTACTTC
CDR3: CASSFGGRPGEQYF

J: TRBJ1-1
V: TRBV11-3
D: -
size: -
DNA: TGTGCCAGCAGCTTAGTCGGGAGCACTGAAGCTTTCTTT
CDR3: CASSLVGSTEAFF

J: TRBJ1-5
V: TRBV18
D: -
size: -
DNA: TGTGCCAGTTCTCCCGCAGGGGCGAGCAATCAGCCCCAGCATTTT
CDR3: CASSPAGASNQPQHF

J: TRBJ1-1
V: TRBV28
D: -
size: -
DNA: TGTGCCAGCAGTCCTTCCGCACAAAACACTGAAGCTTTCTTT
CDR3: CASSPSAQNTEAFF